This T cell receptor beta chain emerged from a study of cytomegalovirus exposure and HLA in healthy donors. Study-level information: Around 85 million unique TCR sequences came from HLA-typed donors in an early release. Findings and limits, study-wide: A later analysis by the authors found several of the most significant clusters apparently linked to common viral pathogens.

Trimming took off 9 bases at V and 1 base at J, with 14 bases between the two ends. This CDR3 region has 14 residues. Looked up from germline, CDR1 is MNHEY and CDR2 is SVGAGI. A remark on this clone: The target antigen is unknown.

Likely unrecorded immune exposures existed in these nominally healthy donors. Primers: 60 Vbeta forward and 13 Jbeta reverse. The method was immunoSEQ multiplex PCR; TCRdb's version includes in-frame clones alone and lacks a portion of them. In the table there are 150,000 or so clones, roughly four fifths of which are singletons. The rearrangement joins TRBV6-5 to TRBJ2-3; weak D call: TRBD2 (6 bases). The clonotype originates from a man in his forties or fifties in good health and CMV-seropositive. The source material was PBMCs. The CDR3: CASAMGGGTDTQYF. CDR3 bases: TGTGCCAGTGCTATGGGGGGAGGCACAGATACGCAGTATTTT.